Each of the 27 T cell receptor beta chains below was sequenced from the same sample in a study of OX40 agonist ivuxolimab in advanced cancers. Profiling relied on immunoSEQ multiplex PCR, and the TCRdb table lists in-frame clones only, not all of them. The top ten hold around 6% of the sample, which has over 80,000 clones, 85% to 90% seen once. Sequenced material: CD4+ or CD8+ T cells sorted from blood, taken in a trial of the OX40 agonist ivuxolimab. These receptors all stem from an adult with an advanced solid tumor such as melanoma, head and neck, liver or kidney cancer.

This chain connects TRBV19 to TRBJ1-1, with D possibly matching TRBD1 (6 bases). The CDR3 is 14 amino acids. V was pared by 6 bases and J by 1 base, with 12 bases between. The V gene's germline CDR1 is LNHDA and CDR2 SQIVND (reference sequence). CDR3 sequence (DNA): TGTGCCAGTAGGGCACAGGGATCGAACACTGAAGCTTTCTTT. Its protein is CASRAQGSNTEAFF.

This rearrangement joins TRBV6-6 to TRBJ1-4, with D possibly TRBD1 on 6 matching bases. Trimming shortened V by 6 bases and J by 7 bases, and 21 bases separated the two germline ends. Germline loops: CDR1 MNHNY, CDR2 SVGAGI (reference sequence). CDR3 length equals 16 residues. DNA of the CDR3: TGTGCCAGCAGCCATCCCCAAACCGGGACATCTGAAAAACTGTTTTTT. This encodes CASSHPQTGTSEKLFF.

This chain joins TRBV7-2 and TRBJ2-5; 12 nucleotides line up with TRBD2. Per germline, CDR1 SGHTA and CDR2 FQGNSA. The CDR3 covers 16 residues. V trimming: 5 bases; J trimming: 3 bases; junction bases outside the gene matches: 7. CDR3 sequence (DNA): TGTGCCAGCAGCGGAAGACTAGCGGGAGTGGAAGAGACCCAGTACTTC. Protein: CASSGRLAGVEETQYF. Looking up the rest from reference TRBV7-2 and TRBJ2-5 gives the full variable domain: GAGVSQSPSNKVTEKGKDVELRCDPISGHTALYWYRQSLGQGLEFLIYFQGNSAPDKSGLPSDRFSAERTGGSVSTLTIQRTQQEDSAVYLCASSGRLAGVEETQYFGPGTRLLVL.

The CDR3 DNA is TGTGCCAGTAGGGGCGGGAGCGGTGATACGCAGTATTTT. Translation gives CASRGGSGDTQYF. The chain links TRBV19 to TRBJ2-3, with TRBD2 matching 7 bases. V shed 6 bases and J 6 bases; nucleotides not matched to a gene: 6. The CDR3 loop spans 13 amino acids. Germline V gene sequence: CDR1 LNHDA, CDR2 SQIVND (reference sequence).

The chain is built from TRBV7-9 and TRBJ2-4, with D unresolved. The CDR3 sequence is 12 residues long. The ends were cut back, 4 bases at V and 5 bases at J, with 6 bases in the middle. Germline CDR1 and CDR2: SEHNR and FQNEAQ (reference sequence). The CDR3: CASSSTENIQYF. The CDR3 region has the DNA TGTGCCAGCAGCTCAACAGAAAACATTCAGTACTTC.

This clone came up a few times. The chain links TRBV5-5 to TRBJ2-7; D might be TRBD1 (6 bases). Germline CDR1 is SGHKS and CDR2 is YYEKEE (reference sequence). This CDR3 spans 16 amino acids. The V end lost 0 bases, the J end lost 7 bases, and 20 bases lay between the germline ends. The CDR3 loop is CASSLAYGGPQGEQYF. Here the CDR3 DNA reads TGTGCCAGCAGCTTGGCCTATGGGGGACCCCAGGGGGAGCAGTACTTC.

The chain links TRBV19 to TRBJ1-2; D uncertain. The CDR3 loop spans 15 amino acids. V lost 3 bases to trimming and J lost 7 bases, with 18 bases between them. Germline CDR1 and CDR2: LNHDA and SQIVND (reference sequence). CDR3 sequence: CASSIGVRAKGGYTF. The CDR3 region has the DNA TGTGCCAGTAGTATTGGTGTAAGGGCCAAAGGTGGCTACACCTTC.

Comment on this clone: The junction departs from the called germline gene at one end, perhaps through a read error. This chain connects TRBV7-7 to TRBJ2-1; 10 bases match TRBD1. CDR1 is SSHAT, CDR2 FNYEAQ, per germline (reference sequence). The CDR3 runs to 15 residues. The DNA of the CDR3 is TGTGCTAGCAGCACGAGACAGGGGGCGTACAATGAGCAGTTCTTC. Its translation is CASSTRQGAYNEQFF.

The genes are TRBV11-2 and TRBJ1-1; the D gene is possibly TRBD1 (5 bases). Germline CDR1 and CDR2: SGHAT and FQNNGV. The length of the CDR3 is 14 residues. V lost 3 bases and J 7 bases, leaving 15 bases between the germline ends. The CDR3 nucleotides read TGTGCCAGCAGCTTTGGCATGGGTAGGGGTGAAGCTTTCTTT. It translates to CASSFGMGRGEAFF.

This chain uses TRBV9 with TRBJ2-3; 7 positions agree with TRBD2. Per germline, CDR1 SGDLS and CDR2 YYNGEE. The junction had 10 bases not matched to a gene; V was cut back by 4 bases and J by 11 bases. The CDR3 covers 13 residues. The CDR3 sequence: CASSSSGEGWQYF. CDR3 coding DNA: TGTGCCAGCAGCTCCTCGGGGGAGGGATGGCAGTATTTT.

The chain joins TRBV4-3 to TRBJ2-5; D possibly matches TRBD1 or TRBD2 (5 bases each). Looked up from germline, CDR1 is LGHNA and CDR2 is YSLEER. Trimming removed 4 bases from V and 2 bases from J, with 11 bases in between. This CDR3 is 14 amino acids long. CDR3 residues: CASSPGPRQETQYF. The CDR3 nucleotides read TGCGCCAGCAGCCCGGGACCCAGACAAGAGACCCAGTACTTC.

The rearrangement uses TRBV9 and TRBJ2-7; maybe TRBD2 (5 bases). V was cut by 5 bases and J by 0 bases, with 12 bases left in between. Germline V lookup: CDR1 SGDLS, CDR2 YYNGEE. This CDR3 spans 14 amino acids. The CDR3, as DNA: TGTGCCAGCAGTCGAGGGCAGAGCTCCTACGAGCAGTACTTC. Protein product: CASSRGQSSYEQYF. Full variable domain (rest looked up from reference TRBV9 and TRBJ2-7): DSGVTQTPKHLITATGQRVTLRCSPRSGDLSVYWYQQSLDQGLQFLIQYYNGEERAKGNILERFSAQQFPDLHSELNLSSLELGDSALYFCASSRGQSSYEQYFGPGTRLTVT.

The chain is built from TRBV11-2 and TRBJ2-3; the match to TRBD2 covers 8 bases. CDR3 size: 15 residues. The junction had 13 bases not matched to a gene; V was cut back by 9 bases and J by 5 bases. Germline V lookup: CDR1 SGHAT, CDR2 FQNNGV. The CDR3 coding sequence is TGTGCCAGTACATTCCCCGGGGGGGCCTTAGATACGCAGTATTTT. It is translated as CASTFPGGALDTQYF.

The rearrangement uses TRBV20-1 and TRBJ1-2; TRBD1 aligns across 7 bases. V lost 6 bases and J lost 4; bases outside the gene matches: 2. The CDR3 has 11 amino acids. Per the germline V gene, CDR1 is DFQATT and CDR2 is SNEGSKA (reference sequence). The CDR3 spells CSARQGYGYTF. CDR3 coding DNA: TGCAGTGCGAGACAGGGCTATGGCTACACCTTC.

V and J are TRBV7-3 and TRBJ1-5; D may be TRBD1 (5 bases). V lost 2 bases to trimming and J lost 7 bases, with 9 bases between them. Germline CDR1 reads SGHTA; CDR2 reads FQGTGA. The CDR3 spans 13 residues. CDR3 nucleotide sequence: TGTGCCAGCAGCTTAGGGGACCGACAGCCCCAGCATTTT. It codes for CASSLGDRQPQHF.

The V and J genes are TRBV5-1 and TRBJ2-5, with 14 bases matching TRBD2. Germline V gives CDR1 SGHRS, CDR2 YFSETQ. The V segment lost 3 bases and the J segment 2 bases; nucleotides outside the gene matches: 3. CDR3 length equals 16 residues. In DNA, the CDR3 is TGCGCCAGCAGCTGGAGACTAGCGGGAGGGCAAGAGACCCAGTACTTC. This encodes CASSWRLAGGQETQYF.

The chain has TRBV14 and TRBJ2-3; D ambiguous. Germline CDR1 is SGHDN and CDR2 is FVKESK. Trimming pared 1 base from V and 14 bases from J, leaving 16 bases between. The CDR3 spans 13 residues. CDR3 coding DNA: TGTGCCAGCAGCCAAGTTGAGGCAGCCCCTCCGTATTTT. Protein: CASSQVEAAPPYF.

This clone was seen once. The V call is TRBV7-6, the J call TRBJ2-7; 7 bases align to TRBD1. Germline lookup yields CDR1 SGHVS and CDR2 FNYEAQ. The CDR3 has 14 amino acids. Losses at the gene ends were 5 bases for V and 0 bases for J; bases not matched to a gene: 4. The CDR3 bases are TGTGCCAGCAGCGCAAGGGACAGCTCCTACGAGCAGTACTTC. Its protein is CASSARDSSYEQYF.

The chain couples TRBV5-6 to TRBJ1-4; 8 bases map to TRBD1. The ends lost 2 bases at V and 5 bases at J; junction bases unmatched: 5. Germline V CDR1 and CDR2: SGHDT, YYEEEE. The CDR3 sequence is 15 residues long. CDR3 amino acids: CASSFLAGGNEKLFF. CDR3 bases: TGTGCCAGCAGCTTTCTGGCAGGGGGCAATGAAAAACTGTTTTTT.

V is TRBV9 and J is TRBJ2-3, with 10 bases lining up with TRBD2. The trim removed 4 bases at V and 0 bases at J, leaving 8 bases unmatched. Germline V gives CDR1 SGDLS, CDR2 YYNGEE. CDR3 length: 17 residues. The CDR3 DNA reads TGTGCCAGCAGCCAGATAGGGACTAGCGCGAGCACAGATACGCAGTATTTT. Amino acids: CASSQIGTSASTDTQYF.

The J gene is TRBJ1-4, the V gene TRBV28; the match to TRBD1 covers 9 bases. The CDR3 is made up of 14 amino acids. Unmatched junction bases numbered 7, after V lost 8 bases and J lost 6 bases. From germline, CDR1 is MDHEN and CDR2 SYDVKM. The DNA of the CDR3 is TGTGCCAGCGGCGTTGACAGGGGGTATGAAAAACTGTTTTTT. Its translation is CASGVDRGYEKLFF.

V and J are TRBV13 and TRBJ2-3, with D unclear. The CDR3 is 15 amino acids. The V gene lost 7 bases and the J gene lost 2 bases, with 16 bases spanning the gap. Germline V gives CDR1 PRHDT, CDR2 FYEKMQ (reference sequence). CDR3 in DNA: TGTGCCAGCAAGATGCAGCAACGATTCACAGATACGCAGTATTTT. This translates into CASKMQQRFTDTQYF.

The rearrangement uses TRBV7-2 and TRBJ2-3; no reliable D call. CDR1 is SGHTA, CDR2 FQGNSA, per germline. The CDR3 spans 13 residues. V was shortened by 0 bases and J by 2 bases, with 3 bases between the two germline ends. CDR3 protein: CASSLATTDTQYF. The CDR3 DNA reads TGTGCCAGCAGCTTAGCGACCACAGATACGCAGTATTTT.

The rearrangement uses TRBV2 and TRBJ2-2; D ambiguous. The CDR3 totals 14 residues. The V and J ends lost 1 base and 5 bases respectively, with 8 bases between them. The germline V gene has CDR1 SNHLY and CDR2 FYNNEI. CDR3 region: CASSEGSRTGELFF. CDR3 in DNA: TGTGCCAGCAGTGAAGGGAGCCGAACCGGGGAGCTGTTTTTT.

The chain joins TRBV27 to TRBJ2-1; 9 nucleotides agree with TRBD1. The CDR3 is 14 amino acids. Germline loops: CDR1 MNHEY, CDR2 SMNVEV (reference sequence). Trimming at V came to 7 bases and at J to 9 bases, leaving 10 bases not matched to a gene. For the CDR3, the DNA is TGTGCCAGCATAAAACAGGGGGCTCTTGGTGAGCAGTTCTTC. This sequence encodes CASIKQGALGEQFF.

V is TRBV6-5 and J is TRBJ1-4; D is perhaps TRBD1 (5 bases). The ends were cut back, 0 bases at V and 5 bases at J, with 10 bases in the middle. Looked up from germline, CDR1 is MNHEY and CDR2 is SVGAGI. The CDR3 is 15 amino acids. Here the CDR3 DNA reads TGTGCCAGCAGTTACTCGGCGACAGTGAATGAAAAACTGTTTTTT. Protein sequence: CASSYSATVNEKLFF.

The chain uses TRBV9 and TRBJ1-2; 8 nucleotides agree with TRBD1. Germline loops: CDR1 SGDLS, CDR2 YYNGEE. CDR3 length: 16 amino acids. Losses at the gene ends were 4 bases for V and 1 base for J; bases not matched to a gene: 9. The CDR3 nucleotides read TGTGCCAGCAGCCCCCCGGACAGGGTTGGTAACTATGGCTACACCTTC. Translating it yields CASSPPDRVGNYGYTF.